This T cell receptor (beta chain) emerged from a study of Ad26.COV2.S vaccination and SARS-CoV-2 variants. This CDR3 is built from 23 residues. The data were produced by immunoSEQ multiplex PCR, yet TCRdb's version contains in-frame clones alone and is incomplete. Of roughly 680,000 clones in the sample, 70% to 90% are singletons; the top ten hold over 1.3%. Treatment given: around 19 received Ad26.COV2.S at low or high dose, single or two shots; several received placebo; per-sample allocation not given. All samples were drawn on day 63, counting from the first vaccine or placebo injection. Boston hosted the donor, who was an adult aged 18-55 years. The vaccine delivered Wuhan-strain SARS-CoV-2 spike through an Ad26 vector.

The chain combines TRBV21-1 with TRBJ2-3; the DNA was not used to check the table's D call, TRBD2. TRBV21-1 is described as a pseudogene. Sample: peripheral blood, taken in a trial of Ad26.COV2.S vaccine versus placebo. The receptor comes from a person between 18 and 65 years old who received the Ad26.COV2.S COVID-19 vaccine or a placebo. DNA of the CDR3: TGTGCCAGCAGCGATCAAATCAGCAAGGCGGGAGGGGAGTGGGACGCTCGCACAGATACGCAGTATTTT. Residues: CASSDQISKAGGEWDARTDTQYF.